This T cell receptor beta chain was profiled in a study of long-term antiretroviral therapy in people with HIV. The study, taken as a whole, reports: HIV repertoires spanned tighter CDR3 length ranges than controls did.

On this clone: The antigen is undetermined.

Sequencing used immunoSEQ v3.0 at survey level. Per sample, sequencing targeted roughly 35,000-50,000 T-cell genomes. Clones were read by immunoSEQ multiplex PCR, and TCRdb kept only the in-frame ones, dropping some. The table lists 30,000 to 40,000 clones, approximately 83% of them singletons, with 7.9% in the top ten. Trimming removed 1 base from V and 5 bases from J, with 11 bases in between. CDR3 size: 13 residues. Germline V CDR1 and CDR2: GTSNPN, SVGIG (reference sequence). All donors provided no fewer than one pre-ART and no fewer than two post-ART PBMC samples. Every specimen held between about 0.85-10 million cryopreserved PBMC. These were thawed and washed before DNA extraction.

The rearrangement uses TRBV30 and TRBJ1-2; D call uncertain. Material: unsorted PBMCs, obtained 0.4 years before starting antiretroviral therapy. The receptor comes from a man in his late teens or twenties with HIV. CDR3 in DNA: TGTGCCTGGAGTGCCAGGAGGATGTATGGCTACACCTTC. It encodes CAWSARRMYGYTF. The whole variable domain, remainder taken from reference TRBV30 and TRBJ1-2, is SQTIHQWPATLVQPVGSPLSLECTVEGTSNPNLYWYRQAAGRGLQLLFYSVGIGQISSEVPQNLSASRPQDRQFILSSKKLLLSDSGFYLCAWSARRMYGYTFGSGTRLTVV.